The T cell receptor (beta chain) under discussion was sequenced for a study of human T cells and chemical hapten exposure. Study in general: Subjects had 2% DPC placed on about 2 cm by about 2 cm of upper inner arm skin for sensitization.

The time point here: patch test 1, 2 weeks after DPC sensitization. Treatment indicated: therapeutic diphenylcyclopropenone sensitization with weekly scalp DPC. The library tagged individual cDNA molecules with unique molecular identifiers. TCRdb reprocessed the RACE reads with MiXCR, giving one entry per CDR3 protein. The sample has around 120,000 distinct CDR3 sequences; roughly 13% are singletons. Trimming removed 3 bases from V and 4 bases from J, with 13 bases in between. This CDR3 region has 15 residues. Germline assignment: CDR1 LGHNA and CDR2 YSLEER. The input for sequencing was whole blood, taken in connection with sensitization to the hapten diphenylcyclopropenone (DPC). The chain uses TRBV4-3 and TRBJ2-1; D may correspond to TRBD1 or TRBD2 (5 bases each). This clonotype originated in a young man with alopecia areata. Some clones in this sample may be carry-over from other donors' samples. The CDR3 nucleotides read TGCGCCAGCAGCCAGGGGGTGGCCAGTTACAATGAGCAGTTCTTC. It encodes CASSQGVASYNEQFF.